Presented here are 13 T cell receptor beta chains from one specimen sequenced in a study of T-cell memory formation after mild COVID-19. TCRdb reprocessed the 5' RACE reads via MiXCR and lists one record per CDR3 protein. The sample consists of fewer than 70,000 distinct CDR3 sequences, roughly 9.5% of them appearing once. Sample: PBMCs or a T cell subset sorted from them (not recorded which). These receptors all come from a man between 18 and 35 years old who had mild COVID-19 (a few samples of this study predate the infection). Cell type and time point are not known.

This chain connects TRBV24-1 to TRBJ2-2, with D unresolved. Germline V gene data show CDR1 as KGHDR and CDR2 as SFDVKD. With 1 base removed from V and 5 bases from J, the gap between germline ends came to 7 bases. This CDR3 contains 14 residues. CDR3: CATSDFRETGELFF. CDR3 nucleotide sequence: TGTGCCACCAGTGATTTCAGAGAAACCGGGGAGCTGTTTTTT.

This clonotype has a handful of counts. The V gene is TRBV12-3 or TRBV12-4, the J gene TRBJ1-1; tentatively, D is TRBD1 (6 bases). The CDR3 is 14 amino acids. Trimming removed 3 bases at V and 7 bases at J, with 15 bases between. In DNA form, the CDR3 reads TGTGCCAGCAGTTTTTGGGGGGGCCAGGGTGAAGCTTTCTTT. Its translation is CASSFWGGQGEAFF.

The genes are TRBV7-2 and TRBJ2-4; no reliable D call. The CDR3 loop spans 14 amino acids. V shed 4 bases and J shed 4 bases, with 11 bases lying between them. Germline loops: CDR1 SGHTA, CDR2 FQGNSA. DNA for the CDR3: TGTGCCAGCAGCTCCCCTGAAGGAAAAAACATTCAGTACTTC. Translating it yields CASSSPEGKNIQYF.

There are many counts of this clonotype. The rearrangement joins TRBV3-2 to TRBJ2-7. TRBV3-2 is described as a pseudogene. The CDR3 spans 13 residues. CDR3 residues: CASSQDGDYEQYV. In nucleotides, the CDR3 is TGTGCCAGCAGCCAAGACGGAGACTACGAGCAGTACGTC.

There are a few counts of this clonotype. The V and J genes are TRBV28 and TRBJ1-4; the D is unclear. CDR1 MDHEN and CDR2 SYDVKM come from the germline V gene. Deletions cut 1 base from V and 10 bases from J, with 10 bases between. This CDR3 spans 13 amino acids. Here the CDR3 reads CASSLSIQGKLFF. The CDR3 DNA reads TGTGCCAGCAGTTTATCCATCCAAGGAAAACTGTTTTTT. Full variable domain (outside the CDR3, taken from reference TRBV28 and TRBJ1-4): DVKVTQSSRYLVKRTGEKVFLECVQDMDHENMFWYRQDPGLGLRLIYFSYDVKMKEKGDIPEGYSVSREKKERFSLILESASTNQTSMYLCASSLSIQGKLFFGSGTQLSVL.

This clonotype occurred many times. V is TRBV24-1 and J is TRBJ2-3; D perhaps matches TRBD2 (5 bases). There are 15 residues in the CDR3. Trimming stripped 3 bases from V and 4 bases from J, with 13 bases between. Per the germline V gene, CDR1 is KGHDR and CDR2 is SFDVKD. CDR3 region: CATSDPGKGSDTQYF. The CDR3 DNA follows: TGTGCCACCAGTGATCCCGGGAAGGGTTCAGATACGCAGTATTTT.

The chain has TRBV29-1 and TRBJ2-3; 7 bases are a match to TRBD2. This CDR3 contains 14 residues. V was pared by 5 bases and J by 2 bases, with 7 bases of the junction left unmatched. Germline V gives CDR1 SQVTM, CDR2 ANQGSEA. The chain's CDR3 is CSVRRGSPTDTQYF. The DNA for the CDR3 is TGCAGCGTTCGCCGCGGGAGTCCCACAGATACGCAGTATTTT.

This clonotype was seen many times. The chain combines TRBV7-3 with TRBJ2-1, with TRBD2 identical over 7 bases. Germline-derived CDR1 and CDR2 are SGHTA and FQGTGA. The CDR3 consists of 17 residues. V lost 5 bases and J lost 0; bases outside the gene matches: 10. The CDR3 here is CASSPHQAGPSYNEQFF. In DNA, the CDR3 is TGTGCCAGCAGCCCACACCAAGCGGGGCCCTCCTACAATGAGCAGTTCTTC. The full variable domain, its missing parts supplied by reference TRBV7-3 and TRBJ2-1, is GAGVSQTPSNKVTEKGKYVELRCDPISGHTALYWYRQSLGQGPEFLIYFQGTGAADDSGLPNDRFFAVRPEGSVSTLKIQRTERGDSAVYLCASSPHQAGPSYNEQFFGPGTRLTVL.

The chain uses TRBV20-1 and TRBJ2-4, with D possibly being TRBD1 or TRBD2 (5 bases each). Trimming took 5 bases from V and 0 from J, leaving 14 bases between them. CDR1 DFQATT and CDR2 SNEGSKA come from the germline V gene (reference sequence). The CDR3 is 15 amino acids. CDR3 region: CSAGTGPLAKNIQYF. The DNA of the CDR3 is TGCAGTGCTGGGACGGGGCCCTTAGCCAAAAACATTCAGTACTTC.

This clonotype was seen a handful of times. For the CDR3, the DNA is TGTGCCATCAGTTTCACCGGGGAGCTGTTTTTT. It translates to CAISFTGELFF. The rearrangement links TRBV10-3 to TRBJ2-2; no clear D. CDR1 and CDR2 from the germline V gene are ENHRY and SYGVKD. The germline V and J ends were trimmed by 5 bases and 4 bases, with 2 bases remaining between them. CDR3 length equals 11 residues.

This clonotype turned up a few times. This rearrangement joins TRBV15 to TRBJ2-5; no reliable D call. This CDR3 contains 12 residues. The ends were cut back, 0 bases at V and 5 bases at J, with 4 bases in the middle. Germline V CDR1 and CDR2: LNHNV, YYDKDF (reference sequence). The DNA for the CDR3 is TGTGCCACCAGCAGAGATCAGGAGACCCAGTACTTC. Protein product: CATSRDQETQYF.

The gene calls are TRBV4-1 and TRBJ1-2; TRBD1 aligns across 10 bases. This CDR3 region has 15 residues. Germline values: CDR1 MGHRA, CDR2 YSYEKL. V dropped 1 base and J dropped 5; count of bases not matched to a gene: 4. CDR3 DNA sequence: TGCGCCAGCAGCCAAGGACAGGGGGCTGGGTATGGCTACACCTTC. Amino acids: CASSQGQGAGYGYTF.

This clonotype has a handful of counts. The gene calls are TRBV20-1 and TRBJ1-5; D unclear. This CDR3 is 13 amino acids long. Deletions cut 4 bases from V and 2 bases from J, with 9 bases between. Germline V gene lookup returns CDR1 DFQATT and CDR2 SNEGSKA (reference sequence). CDR3 sequence (DNA): TGCAGTGCTAACTCGGCCGGCAATCAGCCCCAGCATTTT. This sequence encodes CSANSAGNQPQHF.